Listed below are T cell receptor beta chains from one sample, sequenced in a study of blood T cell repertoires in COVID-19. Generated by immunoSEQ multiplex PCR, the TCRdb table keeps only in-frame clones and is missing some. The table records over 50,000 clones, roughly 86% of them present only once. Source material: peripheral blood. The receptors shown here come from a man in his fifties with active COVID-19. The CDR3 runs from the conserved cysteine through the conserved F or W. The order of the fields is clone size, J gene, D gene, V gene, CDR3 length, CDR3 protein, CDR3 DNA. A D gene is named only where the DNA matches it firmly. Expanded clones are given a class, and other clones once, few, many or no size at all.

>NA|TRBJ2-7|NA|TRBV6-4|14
CASSDASTGSEQYF
TGTGCCAGCAGTGACGCCTCAACAGGCTCCGAGCAGTACTTC
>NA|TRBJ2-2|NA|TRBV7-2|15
CASMPRDSDTGELFF
TGTGCCAGCATGCCCCGGGACTCAGACACCGGGGAGCTGTTTTTT
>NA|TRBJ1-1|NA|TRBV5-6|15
CASSPRMNMNTEAFF
TGTGCCAGCAGCCCCAGGATGAACATGAACACTGAAGCTTTCTTT
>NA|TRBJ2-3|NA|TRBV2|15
CASRRTSSSTDTQYF
TGTGCCAGCAGGAGGACTTCGAGCTCCACAGATACGCAGTATTTT
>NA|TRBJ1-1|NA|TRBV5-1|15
CATSALGEVGTEAFF
TGCGCCACCAGCGCCTTAGGGGAGGTTGGCACTGAAGCTTTCTTT
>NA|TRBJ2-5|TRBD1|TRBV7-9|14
CASRLTGVGETQYF
TGTGCCAGCAGGCTGACAGGGGTTGGAGAGACCCAGTACTTC
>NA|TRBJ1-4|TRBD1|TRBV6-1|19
CASSARQGTGGLIREKLFF
TGTGCCAGCAGTGCGCGCCAAGGGACAGGGGGCCTAATAAGGGAAAAACTGTTTTTT
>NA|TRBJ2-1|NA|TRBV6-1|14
CASSEGWGGIEQFF
TGTGCCAGCAGTGAAGGGTGGGGGGGCATTGAGCAGTTCTTC
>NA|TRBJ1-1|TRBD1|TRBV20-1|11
CSAEDRWEAFF
TGCAGTGCCGAGGACAGGTGGGAAGCTTTCTTT
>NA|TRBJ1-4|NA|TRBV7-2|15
CASSLVSGYNEKLFF
TGTGCCAGCAGCTTAGTATCCGGGTATAATGAAAAACTGTTTTTT
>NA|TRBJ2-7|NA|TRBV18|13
CASSPPTTYEQYF
TGTGCCAGCTCACCACCGACAACCTACGAGCAGTACTTC
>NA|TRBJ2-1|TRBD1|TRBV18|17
CASSPPNRQGLANEQFF
TGTGCCAGCTCCCCACCTAACCGACAGGGGTTAGCAAATGAGCAGTTCTTC
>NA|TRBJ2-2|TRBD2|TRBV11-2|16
CASSLGLAGGPGELFF
TGTGCCAGCAGCTTAGGCCTAGCGGGGGGCCCCGGGGAGCTGTTTTTT
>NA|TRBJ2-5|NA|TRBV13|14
CASRRAGAQETQYF
TGTGCCAGCAGGCGTGCGGGGGCCCAAGAGACCCAGTACTTC
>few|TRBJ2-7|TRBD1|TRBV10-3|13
CAISEGQGYEQYF
TGTGCCATCAGTGAGGGACAGGGCTACGAGCAGTACTTC
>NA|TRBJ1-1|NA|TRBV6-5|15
CASSPSLDRRGGAFF
TGTGCCAGCAGTCCATCTCTCGACAGGAGAGGGGGAGCTTTCTTT
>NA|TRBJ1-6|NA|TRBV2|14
CASSVVTPNSPLHF
TGTGCCAGCAGTGTCGTCACACCAAATTCACCCCTCCACTTT
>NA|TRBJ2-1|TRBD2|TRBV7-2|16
CASSLRLAGSDNEQFF
TGTGCCAGCAGCTTAAGACTAGCGGGGTCGGACAATGAGCAGTTCTTC